The clone carrying this TCR beta chain came up once. Its antigen is currently unknown. The data were obtained in a study of cytomegalovirus exposure and HLA in healthy donors. Broader study findings: TCR beta chain V- and J-gene trimming was linked, in a later analysis, to a missense variant in DCLRE1C.

The PCR contained 60 Vbeta and 13 Jbeta primers. Sequencing used immunoSEQ multiplex PCR; TCRdb keeps in-frame clones, though not all of them. The table has 100,000 to 150,000 clones, around 80% seen once. The CDR3 has 16 amino acids. Losses at the gene ends were 2 bases for V and 2 bases for J; bases not matched to a gene: 8. Germline lookup yields CDR1 MGHDK and CDR2 SYGVNS. The source is a man aged 30 to 45 in good health and CMV-seropositive. The V and J genes are TRBV25-1 and TRBJ2-7; 8 nucleotides line up with TRBD1. Specimen: PBMCs. The CDR3, as DNA: TGTGCCAGCAGTGAAGGGGCGACAGGGGCCCCCTACGAGCAGTACTTC. Protein: CASSEGATGAPYEQYF.